The present TCR beta chain was sequenced within a study of CD8+ T cells in alopecia areata. There are 15 residues in the CDR3. Losses at the gene ends were 0 bases for V and 7 bases for J; bases not matched to a gene: 4. Per the germline V gene, CDR1 is MNHEY and CDR2 is SVGAGI. Following extraction, RNA underwent reverse transcription to cDNA, which served as the sequencing template. Using immunoSEQ multiplex PCR, the repertoire was profiled, and TCRdb retains in-frame clones only, with some absent. This table has around 150,000 clones, roughly 58% appearing once. The specimen was CD8+ T cells sorted from blood. This sequence joins TRBV6-5 and TRBJ2-2; 8 nucleotides agree with TRBD2. This TCR was sampled from a human donor in good health. CDR3: CASSYSSGSLGELFF. As DNA, the CDR3 is TGTGCCAGCAGTTACTCAAGCGGGAGTCTCGGGGAGCTGTTTTTT.